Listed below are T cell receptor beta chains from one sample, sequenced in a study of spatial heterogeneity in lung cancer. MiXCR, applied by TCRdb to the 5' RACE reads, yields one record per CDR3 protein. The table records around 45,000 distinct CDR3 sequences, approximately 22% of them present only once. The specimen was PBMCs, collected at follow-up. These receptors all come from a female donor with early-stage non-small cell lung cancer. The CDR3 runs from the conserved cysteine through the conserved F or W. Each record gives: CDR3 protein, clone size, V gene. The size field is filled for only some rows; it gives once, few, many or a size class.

CSFWTATNEKLFF | many | TRBV20-1
CASSRRGGITNYGYTF | many | TRBV12-3/TRBV12-4
CASSSQAAYNEQFF | . | TRBV7-2
CASRGLAGKDNEQFF | few | TRBV11-2
CSAREGRSQFF | few | TRBV20-1
CASSLVPGTGVNEQFF | few | TRBV11-2
CSAGPPPVPDTQYF | few | TRBV20-1
CASSLRPGTSGYNEQFF | . | TRBV7-8
CAISSGDSGNTIYF | . | TRBV10-3
CASSYRTSGSLEQYF | many | TRBV7-8
CASTENSPLHF | few | TRBV10-2
CASSLERNGGYEQFF | . | TRBV27
CATGYRGVFGYTF | . | TRBV6-6
CASSEFFTGELFF | many | TRBV7-9
CASSLDRLVGANVLTF | few | TRBV7-2
CASSLAVEGNEQFF | . | TRBV7-2
CSARDPGGGQPQHF | once | TRBV20-1
CASSLDGYQPQHF | many | TRBV12-3/TRBV12-4
CASSQADPGRSEEETQYF | . | TRBV4-1
CASSYSTVEQFF | many | TRBV6-2/TRBV6-3
CASSWGLAGGRETQYF | few | TRBV7-9
CATRREAAGNTIYF | many | TRBV12-3/TRBV12-4
CASSQDLGQDDYGYTF | many | TRBV3-1
CASSPPTSGRARSYNEQFF | many | TRBV3-1
CASSISGRATDTQYF | many | TRBV7-9
CASSQPPVNAGNTLYF | . | TRBV4-1
CASSQAAGQADTQYF | many | TRBV3-1
CASTDRSGANVLTF | few | TRBV3-1
CASSLRGYNEQFF | many | TRBV27
CSGSEVLAGEQFF | . | TRBV20-1
CSPSLGNIQYF | many | TRBV20-1
CASSLPQGREKLFF | many | TRBV18
CATSRDRVDGYTF | . | TRBV15
CASSLGLGIAYEQYF | . | TRBV7-8
CSAQTQGYGYTF | . | TRBV20-1
CASSDWRVVGETQYF | many | TRBV11-2
CASSPRGRDQPQHF | few | TRBV7-2
CASSESRDTDTQYF | . | TRBV10-1